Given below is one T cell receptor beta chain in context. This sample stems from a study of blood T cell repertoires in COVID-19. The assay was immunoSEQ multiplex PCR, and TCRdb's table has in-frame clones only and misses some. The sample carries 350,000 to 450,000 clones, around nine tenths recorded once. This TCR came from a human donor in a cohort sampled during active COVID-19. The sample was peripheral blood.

This chain's CDR3 is CAVGGDRGIRGYTF. DNA of the CDR3: TGTGCCGTAGGGGGAGACAGGGGAATTCGTGGCTACACCTTC. The V and J genes are TRBV30 and TRBJ1-2; 8 bases are a match to TRBD1. The CDR3 covers 14 residues. The ends lost 8 bases at V and 7 bases at J; junction bases unmatched: 15. Germline CDR1 is GTSNPN and CDR2 is SVGIG (reference sequence).